This TCR beta chain was sequenced in a study of blood T cells in healthy people across ages. The CDR3 has 13 amino acids. CDR1 and CDR2 from the germline V gene are SGHAT and FQNNGV. With 5 bases removed from V and 2 bases from J, the gap between germline ends came to 10 bases. Study-wide findings and caveats: Older individuals had lower TCR beta diversity per million T cells (the decline was roughly linear).

Details on this clonotype: The antigen is undetermined.

The authors ran a second PCR of about 6 to 12 cycles using a sample-barcoded 5' primer and a J-beta primer mix. Via MiXCR, TCRdb re-called the 5' RACE reads, giving one row per CDR3 protein. The table has roughly 1,000,000 distinct CDR3 sequences, around 25% seen once. The data were also submitted as part of a second study, on T cells of mothers and their children. From that report: Every mother supplied over 8 million TCR beta CDR3 reads and every child 2.5 million to 3.5 million.

The clonotype originates from a girl aged 2-10 years in good health. Specimen: blood. The chain employs TRBV11-2 and TRBJ2-7; D call uncertain. CDR3 nucleotides: TGTGCCAGCAGCAAGGACCCTCCCTACGAGCAGTACTTC. It is translated as CASSKDPPYEQYF.